The next 11 T cell receptor beta chains were all read from a single sample in a study of cytomegalovirus exposure and HLA in healthy donors (dated by TCRdb to the late 2010s). The library relied on the immunoSEQ multiplex PCR assay. A mixture of 60 forward primers for TCR Vbeta segments and 13 reverse primers for TCR Jbeta segments was used in the multiplex PCR. Held by TCRdb, this immuneACCESS table contains in-frame sequences only and omits some clones. Under half of the omission traces to an unresolved V gene where checked; the cause of the rest is unknown. This sample holds some 130,000 clones; around 70% were observed only once. In total, the top ten clones hold around 1.9% of the sample. Input material: PBMCs. Source of these receptors: a woman in her sixties in good health and CMV-seropositive.

This clone came up once. J is TRBJ1-4 and V is TRBV7-9; possibly TRBD1 for D (5 bases). The germline V gene encodes CDR1 SEHNR and CDR2 FQNEAQ (reference sequence). V dropped 1 base and J dropped 7 bases, with 13 bases sitting between them. The CDR3 spans 15 residues. This CDR3 reads CASSLESGLGEKLFF. CDR3 nucleotides: TGTGCCAGCAGCTTAGAGTCGGGACTGGGTGAAAAACTGTTTTTT.

The chain joins TRBV6-6 to TRBJ1-1, with 7 bases identical to TRBD1. Trimming cost V 2 bases and J 5 bases; bases outside gene matches: 11. CDR1 is MNHNY, CDR2 SVGAGI, per germline (reference sequence). This CDR3 is 16 amino acids long. CDR3 residues: CASSYPITGVETEAFF. CDR3 sequence (DNA): TGTGCCAGCAGTTACCCTATAACAGGGGTTGAGACTGAAGCTTTCTTT.

The chain employs TRBV9 and TRBJ2-1; TRBD1 might be the D (5 bases). Germline V gives CDR1 SGDLS, CDR2 YYNGEE. Between the trimmed V and J ends, which lost 4 bases and 1 base, there was a span of 9 bases. This CDR3 contains 14 residues. CDR3 in DNA: TGTGCCAGCAGCAAGACAGTTTCCTACAATGAGCAGTTCTTC. This gives the protein CASSKTVSYNEQFF.

The rearrangement joins TRBV11-2 to TRBJ2-3, with a weak D call TRBD2 (7 bases). CDR1 and CDR2 from the germline V gene are SGHAT and FQNNGV. V was clipped by 4 bases and J by 0 bases, with 11 bases between them. There are 15 residues in the CDR3. The CDR3 spells CASSSGGPSTDTQYF. The CDR3 DNA is TGTGCCAGCAGCTCCGGGGGGCCTAGCACAGATACGCAGTATTTT.

The chain joins TRBV5-4 to TRBJ2-1, with TRBD1 matching over 7 bases. V trimming: 2 bases; J trimming: 12 bases; junction bases outside the gene matches: 11. From germline, CDR1 is SGHNT and CDR2 YYREEE (reference sequence). The CDR3 is made up of 14 amino acids. CDR3: CASSLRTGGLGQFF. For the CDR3, the DNA is TGTGCCAGCAGCTTACGGACAGGCGGCCTAGGGCAGTTCTTC.

The chain combines TRBV5-1 with TRBJ1-1; D remains ambiguous. The CDR3 loop spans 12 amino acids. The germline CDR1 and CDR2 sequences are SGHRS and YFSETQ. With 0 bases removed from V and 10 bases from J, the gap between germline ends came to 10 bases. CDR3 nucleotides: TGCGCCAGCAGCTTGGGATATTTCGGAGCTTTCTTT. Its translation: CASSLGYFGAFF. Filled out from reference TRBV5-1 and TRBJ1-1, the complete variable domain reads KAGVTQTPRYLIKTRGQQVTLSCSPISGHRSVSWYQQTPGQGLQFLFEYFSETQRNKGNFPGRFSGRQFSNSRSEMNVSTLELGDSALYLCASSLGYFGAFFGQGTRLTVV.

The chain couples TRBV27 to TRBJ1-5; 9 nucleotides line up with TRBD1. V lost 2 bases and J lost 2; bases outside the gene matches: 7. The V gene's germline CDR1 is MNHEY and CDR2 SMNVEV (reference sequence). The CDR3 spans 17 residues. CDR3 residues: CASSLGTGRFGNQPQHF. The CDR3, as DNA: TGTGCCAGCAGTTTAGGGACAGGGCGATTTGGCAATCAGCCCCAGCATTTT.

This chain uses TRBV19 with TRBJ2-1; 12 bases fit TRBD2. This CDR3 region has 14 residues. The V and J ends lost 9 bases and 7 bases, in that order; junction bases with no gene match: 7. Germline CDR1 and CDR2: LNHDA and SQIVND (reference sequence). CDR3 nucleotides: TGTGCCAGCCGACTAGCGGGAGTTGGAAATGAGCAGTTCTTC. Protein: CASRLAGVGNEQFF.

The chain couples TRBV5-5 to TRBJ2-1, with 12 bases fitting TRBD2. V dropped 5 bases and J dropped 6; count of bases not matched to a gene: 0. The CDR3 spans 13 residues. Germline CDR1 reads SGHKS; CDR2 reads YYEKEE (reference sequence). In DNA form, the CDR3 reads TGTGCCAGCAGGGGACTAGCGGGCAATGAGCAGTTCTTC. Its translation: CASRGLAGNEQFF.

The rearrangement joins TRBV5-5 to TRBJ2-7, with D perhaps matching TRBD1 (6 bases). The V end lost 2 bases, the J end lost 6 bases, and 15 bases lay between the germline ends. The length of the CDR3 is 14 residues. CDR1 and CDR2 (germline): SGHKS, YYEKEE (reference sequence). The chain's CDR3 is CASSLRDNPGEQYF. DNA of the CDR3: TGTGCCAGCAGCTTAAGGGACAACCCGGGCGAGCAGTACTTC.

This chain links TRBV28 with TRBJ1-2, with TRBD1 identical over 8 bases. Germline loops: CDR1 MDHEN, CDR2 SYDVKM. With 6 bases clipped from V and 8 bases from J, the junction kept 14 bases outside the gene matches. The CDR3 runs to 15 residues. Here the CDR3 reads CASRNTPGQAGGYTF. The CDR3 coding sequence is TGTGCCAGCAGAAATACTCCGGGACAGGCCGGGGGCTACACCTTC.